This paragraph reports one T cell receptor beta chain. This sample was included in a study of blood T cell repertoires in COVID-19. Looking at the study overall: Acute-phase and convalescent COVID-19 samples originated in the United States, Italy and Spain.

The table came from immunoSEQ multiplex PCR; TCRdb's copy has only in-frame clones and leaves some out. The sample comprises tens of thousands of clones, around 90% of which are singletons, and 8% to 10% rests with the top ten. Germline loops: CDR1 SGHDT, CDR2 YYEEEE. The V and J ends lost 4 bases and 1 base, in that order; junction bases with no gene match: 6. This CDR3 region has 15 residues. The rearrangement uses TRBV5-6 and TRBJ2-5, with TRBD1 identical over 8 bases. Source material: peripheral blood. This sequence originates from a human donor in a cohort sampled during active COVID-19. Here the CDR3 reads CASSNTGTGQETQYF. In DNA form, the CDR3 reads TGTGCCAGCAGCAATACCGGGACAGGCCAAGAGACCCAGTACTTC.